This T cell receptor beta chain was identified in a study of shared clonotypes between healthy human individuals. Study context: The plates for each donor numbered three CD4 naive, three CD4 memory, two CD8 naive and one CD8 memory.

Profiling relied on immunoSEQ multiplex PCR, and the TCRdb table lists in-frame clones only, not all of them. The sample lists some 800,000 clones, 85% to 95% occurring once. Many counts were recorded for this clone. CD8 cells classed as naive were CD45RO-negative and positively selected for CCR7, excluding terminally differentiated effector memory CD45RA+ cells. The CDR3 runs to 16 residues. Germline CDR1 reads MNHEY; CDR2 reads SMNVEV (reference sequence). With 8 bases removed from V and 5 bases from J, the gap between germline ends came to 22 bases. The sequencing sample was made of naive CD8+ T cells sorted from blood. The chain has TRBV27 and TRBJ2-1, with TRBD1 as a possible D gene (6 bases). The receptor's source is a man younger than 45 in good health. In nucleotides, the CDR3 is TGTGCCAGCTCTCCCGAGCGAGGGGGAAAGCACAATGAGCAGTTCTTC. Its protein is CASSPERGGKHNEQFF.